The next 14 T cell receptor beta chains were all read from a single sample in a study of OX40 agonist ivuxolimab in advanced cancers. Clones were sequenced by immunoSEQ multiplex PCR, and TCRdb holds only the in-frame ones, with some missing. The profile covers about 26,000 clones, with about 87% appearing a single time and 19% taken by the ten largest. Source: CD4+ or CD8+ T cells sorted from blood, taken in a trial of the OX40 agonist ivuxolimab. Receptors were obtained from an adult with an advanced solid tumor such as melanoma, head and neck, liver or kidney cancer.

The chain couples TRBV4-1 to TRBJ2-5, with D perhaps assigned TRBD1 or TRBD2 (6 bases each). V was cut by 0 bases and J by 4 bases, with 12 bases left in between. The germline V gene has CDR1 MGHRA and CDR2 YSYEKL. This CDR3 comprises 15 residues. CDR3 sequence: CASSQEGGTGETQYF. CDR3 in DNA: TGCGCCAGCAGCCAAGAAGGGGGGACCGGAGAGACCCAGTACTTC.

The CDR3 coding sequence is TGTGCCAGTAGCATTGGGACCGTTGGCTACACCTTC. The encoded protein is CASSIGTVGYTF. The chain carries TRBV19 and TRBJ1-2; D may be TRBD1 (5 bases). V was cut by 6 bases and J by 7 bases, with 12 bases left in between. The germline V gene encodes CDR1 LNHDA and CDR2 SQIVND (reference sequence). The CDR3 covers 12 residues.

The chain recombines TRBV6-5 with TRBJ2-1; TRBD1 or TRBD2 may be the D gene (6 bases each). V dropped 7 bases and J dropped 5 bases, with 18 bases sitting between them. This CDR3 has 15 amino acids. Germline V gives CDR1 MNHEY, CDR2 SVGAGI. The CDR3, as DNA: TGTGCCAGCAATCCCTCAGAGGGGGGAAACAATGAGCAGTTCTTC. Amino acids: CASNPSEGGNNEQFF.

The chain combines TRBV10-1 with TRBJ2-7, with 10 bases fitting TRBD1. From germline, CDR1 is WNHNN and CDR2 SYGVQD (reference sequence). The CDR3 extends over 14 amino acids. After removal of 4 bases from V and 4 bases from J, the junction contained 4 bases not matched to a gene. In nucleotides, the CDR3 is TGCGCCAGCAGTGCCCGGGACAGGGGTTACGAGCAGTACTTC. Translated, it gives CASSARDRGYEQYF.

The chain carries TRBV18 and TRBJ2-2; D may be TRBD2 (6 bases). Per the germline V gene, CDR1 is KGHSH and CDR2 is LQKENI. The CDR3 consists of 17 residues. V was clipped by 6 bases and J by 0 bases, with 17 bases between them. The CDR3 DNA reads as TGTGCCAGCTCCACGAGCGGGCCGCGATCGAACACCGGGGAGCTGTTTTTT. It codes for CASSTSGPRSNTGELFF. Full variable domain (outside the CDR3, taken from reference TRBV18 and TRBJ2-2): NAGVMQNPRHLVRRRGQEARLRCSPMKGHSHVYWYRQLPEEGLKFMVYLQKENIIDESGMPKERFSAEFPKEGPSILRIQQVVRGDSAAYFCASSTSGPRSNTGELFFGEGSRLTVL.

The J gene is TRBJ2-1, the V gene TRBV7-9; 13 bases map to TRBD2. This CDR3 spans 15 amino acids. Trimming took 5 bases from V and 5 from J; bases not matched to a gene: 3. Germline assignment: CDR1 SEHNR and CDR2 FQNEAQ (reference sequence). CDR3 protein: CASSEGLAGNNEQFF. CDR3 sequence (DNA): TGTGCCAGCAGCGAGGGACTAGCGGGGAACAATGAGCAGTTCTTC.

The genes are TRBV2 and TRBJ1-2; perhaps TRBD1 as D (5 bases). Germline lookup yields CDR1 SNHLY and CDR2 FYNNEI. The CDR3 is made up of 12 amino acids. Deletions cut 10 bases from V and 4 bases from J, with 13 bases between. CDR3: CATPGTGYGYTF. Written as DNA, the CDR3 is TGTGCCACCCCGGGGACCGGCTATGGCTACACCTTC.

The chain joins TRBV9 to TRBJ2-7; D may match TRBD1 or TRBD2 (5 bases each). The CDR3 is made up of 14 amino acids. Germline CDR1 reads SGDLS; CDR2 reads YYNGEE. Trimming shortened V by 3 bases and J by 0 bases, and 10 bases separated the two germline ends. CDR3 loop: CASSGDHFSYEQYF. The CDR3 nucleotides are TGTGCCAGCAGCGGGGACCACTTCTCCTACGAGCAGTACTTC.

The chain employs TRBV7-9 and TRBJ2-3, with TRBD2 identical over 8 bases. CDR1 SEHNR and CDR2 FQNEAQ come from the germline V gene (reference sequence). This CDR3 spans 15 amino acids. Unmatched junction bases numbered 11, after V lost 4 bases and J lost 8 bases. CDR3 sequence: CASSSPRLAGSTQYF. The CDR3 nucleotides are TGTGCCAGCAGCTCCCCTCGGTTAGCGGGATCTACGCAGTATTTT.

The chain joins TRBV27 to TRBJ2-1; 14 nucleotides align to TRBD2. With V trimmed by 4 bases and J by 7 bases, 3 bases remained unmatched. The CDR3 length is 15 residues. The germline V gene has CDR1 MNHEY and CDR2 SMNVEV (reference sequence). The chain's CDR3 is CASSSRLAGGNEQFF. For the CDR3, the DNA is TGTGCCAGCAGTTCCCGACTAGCGGGGGGGAATGAGCAGTTCTTC.

The genes are TRBV28 and TRBJ2-7; D remains ambiguous. The CDR3 loop spans 11 amino acids. Trimming left V 6 bases short and J 3 bases short, with 6 bases between. CDR1 and CDR2 from the germline V gene are MDHEN and SYDVKM. The CDR3 protein is CASSYDYEQYF. DNA for the CDR3: TGTGCCAGCAGCTACGACTACGAGCAGTACTTC.

The V gene is TRBV13, the J gene TRBJ2-7, with 10 bases matching TRBD2. CDR1 PRHDT and CDR2 FYEKMQ come from the germline V gene (reference sequence). The CDR3 consists of 21 residues. J was trimmed by 2 bases and V by 4 bases; bases with no gene match: 23. The CDR3 loop reads CASSSAADTFRGSGRAYEQYF. For the CDR3, the DNA is TGTGCCAGCAGCTCCGCCGCGGACACCTTTAGGGGAAGCGGGAGGGCCTACGAGCAGTACTTC.

The genes are TRBV9 and TRBJ2-2; D not resolved. Trimming took 6 bases from V and 4 from J, leaving 10 bases between them. This CDR3 spans 13 amino acids. The V gene's germline CDR1 is SGDLS and CDR2 YYNGEE. CDR3 DNA: TGTGCCAGCACCAGACATTCCACCGGGGAGCTGTTTTTT. It encodes CASTRHSTGELFF.

This sequence joins TRBV19 and TRBJ2-7; perhaps TRBD1 as D (6 bases). The CDR3 spans 14 residues. Trimming left V 3 bases short and J 0 bases short, with 9 bases between. Germline V gives CDR1 LNHDA, CDR2 SQIVND (reference sequence). The CDR3 loop reads CASSIGTPSYEQYF. The CDR3 nucleotides are TGTGCCAGTAGTATCGGGACACCCTCCTACGAGCAGTACTTC.